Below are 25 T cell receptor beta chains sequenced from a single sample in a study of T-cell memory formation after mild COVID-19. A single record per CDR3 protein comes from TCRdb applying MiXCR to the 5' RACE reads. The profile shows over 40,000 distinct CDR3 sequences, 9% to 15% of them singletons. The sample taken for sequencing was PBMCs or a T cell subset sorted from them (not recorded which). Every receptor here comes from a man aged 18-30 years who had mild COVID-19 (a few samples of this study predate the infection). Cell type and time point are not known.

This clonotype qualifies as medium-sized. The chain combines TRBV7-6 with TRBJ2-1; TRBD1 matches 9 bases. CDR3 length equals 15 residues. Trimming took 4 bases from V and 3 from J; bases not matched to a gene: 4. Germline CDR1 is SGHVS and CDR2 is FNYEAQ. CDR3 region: CASSSTGGFYNEQFF. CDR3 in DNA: TGTGCCAGCAGCTCGACAGGGGGATTCTACAATGAGCAGTTCTTC.

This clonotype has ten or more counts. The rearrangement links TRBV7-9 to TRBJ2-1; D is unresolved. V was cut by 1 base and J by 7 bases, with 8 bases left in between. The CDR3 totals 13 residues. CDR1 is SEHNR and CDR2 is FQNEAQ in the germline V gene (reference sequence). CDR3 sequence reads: CASSLVLINEQFF. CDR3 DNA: TGTGCCAGCAGCTTAGTGTTGATAAATGAGCAGTTCTTC.

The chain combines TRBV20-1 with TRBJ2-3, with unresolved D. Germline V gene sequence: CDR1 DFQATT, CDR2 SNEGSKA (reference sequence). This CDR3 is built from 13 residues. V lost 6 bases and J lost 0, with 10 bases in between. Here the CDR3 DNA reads TGCAGTGCACCTTACCTAAGCACAGATACGCAGTATTTT. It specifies CSAPYLSTDTQYF.

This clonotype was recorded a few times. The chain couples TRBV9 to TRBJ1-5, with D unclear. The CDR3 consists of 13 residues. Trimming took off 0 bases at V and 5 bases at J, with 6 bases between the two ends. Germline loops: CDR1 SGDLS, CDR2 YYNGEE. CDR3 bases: TGTGCCAGCAGCGTAGATGCGGATCAGCCCCAGCATTTT. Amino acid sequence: CASSVDADQPQHF.

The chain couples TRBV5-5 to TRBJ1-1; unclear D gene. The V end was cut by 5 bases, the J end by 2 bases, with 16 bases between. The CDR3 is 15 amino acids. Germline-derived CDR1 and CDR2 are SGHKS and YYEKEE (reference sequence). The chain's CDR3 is CASRPGPLGNTEAFF. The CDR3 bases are TGTGCCAGCAGACCGGGTCCTCTGGGAAACACTGAAGCTTTCTTT.

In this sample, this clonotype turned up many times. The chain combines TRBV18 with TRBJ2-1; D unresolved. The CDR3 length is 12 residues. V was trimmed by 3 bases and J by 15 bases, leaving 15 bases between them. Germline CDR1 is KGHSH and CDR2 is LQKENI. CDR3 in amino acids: CASSPLNPKGFF. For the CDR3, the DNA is TGTGCCAGCTCACCCCTTAACCCGAAGGGGTTCTTC.

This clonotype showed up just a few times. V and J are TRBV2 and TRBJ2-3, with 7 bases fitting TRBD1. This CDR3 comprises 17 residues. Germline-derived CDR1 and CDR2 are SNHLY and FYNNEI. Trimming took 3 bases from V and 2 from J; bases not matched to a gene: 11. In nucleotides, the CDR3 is TGTGCCAGCAGTGAGAGTTTGACAGGGTTGCACACAGATACGCAGTATTTT. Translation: CASSESLTGLHTDTQYF.

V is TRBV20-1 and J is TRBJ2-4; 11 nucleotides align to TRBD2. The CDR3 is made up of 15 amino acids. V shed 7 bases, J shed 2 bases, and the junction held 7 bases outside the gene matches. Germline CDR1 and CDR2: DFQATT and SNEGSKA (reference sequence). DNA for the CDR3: TGCAGTGTATCACTAGCGGGGGATCCCAAAAACATTCAGTACTTC. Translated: CSVSLAGDPKNIQYF.

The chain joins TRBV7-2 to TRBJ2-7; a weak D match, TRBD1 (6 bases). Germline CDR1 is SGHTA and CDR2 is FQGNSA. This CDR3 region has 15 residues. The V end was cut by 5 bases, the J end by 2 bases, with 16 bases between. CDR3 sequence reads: CASSLETGQTYEQYF. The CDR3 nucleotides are TGTGCCAGCAGCCTAGAGACCGGACAGACCTACGAGCAGTACTTC.

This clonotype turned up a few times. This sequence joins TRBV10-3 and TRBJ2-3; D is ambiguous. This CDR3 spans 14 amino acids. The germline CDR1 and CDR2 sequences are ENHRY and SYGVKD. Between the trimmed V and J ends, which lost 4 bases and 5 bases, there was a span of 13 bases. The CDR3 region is CAISGGRAEDTQYF. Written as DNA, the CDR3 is TGTGCCATCAGTGGAGGAAGGGCGGAAGATACGCAGTATTTT.

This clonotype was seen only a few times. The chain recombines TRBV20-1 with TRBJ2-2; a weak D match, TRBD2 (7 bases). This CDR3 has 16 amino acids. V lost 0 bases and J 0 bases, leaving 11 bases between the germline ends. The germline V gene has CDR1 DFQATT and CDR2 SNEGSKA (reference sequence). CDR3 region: CSARDSGGANTGELFF. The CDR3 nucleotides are TGCAGTGCTAGAGATTCGGGGGGCGCGAACACCGGGGAGCTGTTTTTT.

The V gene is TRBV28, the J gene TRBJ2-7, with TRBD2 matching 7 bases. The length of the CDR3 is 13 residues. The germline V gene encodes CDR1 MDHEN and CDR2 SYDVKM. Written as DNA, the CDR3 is TGTGCCAGCAGTTTGGGAGGGGCTCTACTTTTGGAGGTC. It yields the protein CASSLGGALLLEV.

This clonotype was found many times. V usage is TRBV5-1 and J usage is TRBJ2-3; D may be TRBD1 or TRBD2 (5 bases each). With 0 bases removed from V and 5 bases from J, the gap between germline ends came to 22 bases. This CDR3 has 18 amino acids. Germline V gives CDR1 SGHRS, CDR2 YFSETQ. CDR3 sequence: CASSLGWSGPTGGDTQYF. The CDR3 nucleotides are TGCGCCAGCAGCTTGGGATGGTCGGGACCCACTGGGGGAGATACGCAGTATTTT.

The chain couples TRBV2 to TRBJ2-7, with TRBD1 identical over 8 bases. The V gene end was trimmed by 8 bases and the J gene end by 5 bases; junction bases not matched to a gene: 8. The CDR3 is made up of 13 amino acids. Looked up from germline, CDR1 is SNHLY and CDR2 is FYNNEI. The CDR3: CASSRQGTHEQYV. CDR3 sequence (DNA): TGTGCCAGCTCGAGACAGGGGACTCACGAGCAGTACGTC.

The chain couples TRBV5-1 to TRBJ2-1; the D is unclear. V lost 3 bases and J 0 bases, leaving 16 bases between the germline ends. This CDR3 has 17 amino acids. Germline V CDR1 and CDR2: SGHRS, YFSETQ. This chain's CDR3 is CASSSTPTASSYNEQFF. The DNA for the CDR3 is TGCGCCAGCAGCTCTACCCCCACAGCGAGCTCCTACAATGAGCAGTTCTTC.

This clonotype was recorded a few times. The CDR3 region has the DNA TGTGCCAGCAGCCGGGGGGGACAGGGGGCAGAGACCCAGTACTTC. Its translation: CASSRGGQGAETQYF. The chain recombines TRBV9 with TRBJ2-5; 12 nucleotides line up with TRBD1. Trimming took 4 bases from V and 4 from J; bases not matched to a gene: 5. The CDR3 is 15 amino acids. CDR1 and CDR2 from the germline V gene are SGDLS and YYNGEE.

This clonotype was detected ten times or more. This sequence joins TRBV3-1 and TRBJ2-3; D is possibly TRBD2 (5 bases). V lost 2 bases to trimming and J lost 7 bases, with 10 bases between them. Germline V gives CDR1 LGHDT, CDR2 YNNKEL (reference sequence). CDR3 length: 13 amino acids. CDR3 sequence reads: CASSQQTGNTQYF. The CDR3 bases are TGTGCCAGCAGCCAACAAACGGGAAATACGCAGTATTTT.

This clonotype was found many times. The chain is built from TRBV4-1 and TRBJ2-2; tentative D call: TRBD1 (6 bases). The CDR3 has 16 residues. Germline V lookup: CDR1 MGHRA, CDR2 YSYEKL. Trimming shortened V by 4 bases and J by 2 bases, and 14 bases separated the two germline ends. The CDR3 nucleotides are TGCGCCAGCAGCCGGACGAGACAGGCCAACACCGGGGAGCTGTTTTTT. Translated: CASSRTRQANTGELFF.

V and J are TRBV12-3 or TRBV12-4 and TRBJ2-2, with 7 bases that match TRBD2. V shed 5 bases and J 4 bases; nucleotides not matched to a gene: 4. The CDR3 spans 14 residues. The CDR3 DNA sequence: TGTGCCAGCAGTGTCTGGGAGGGCACCGGGGAGCTGTTTTTT. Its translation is CASSVWEGTGELFF.

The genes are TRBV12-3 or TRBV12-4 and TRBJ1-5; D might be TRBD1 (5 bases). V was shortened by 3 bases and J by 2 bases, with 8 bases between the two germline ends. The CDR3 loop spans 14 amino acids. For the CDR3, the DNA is TGTGCCAGCAGTTTGGGGGAAGGCAATCAGCCCCAGCATTTT. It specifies CASSLGEGNQPQHF.

CDR3 sequence: CASSVRGQQGNTIYF. Written as DNA, the CDR3 is TGTGCCAGCAGCGTAAGGGGGCAGCAGGGCAACACCATATATTTT. The rearrangement uses TRBV6-5 and TRBJ1-3; 7 bases line up with TRBD1. V shed 6 bases, J shed 7 bases, and the junction held 12 bases outside the gene matches. The CDR3 has 15 amino acids. Germline loops: CDR1 MNHEY, CDR2 SVGAGI.

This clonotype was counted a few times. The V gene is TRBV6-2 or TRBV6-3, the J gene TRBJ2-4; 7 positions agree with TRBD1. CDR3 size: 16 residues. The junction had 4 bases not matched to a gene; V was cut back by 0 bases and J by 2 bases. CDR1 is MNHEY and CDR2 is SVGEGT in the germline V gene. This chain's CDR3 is CASSYSGQFSKNIQYF. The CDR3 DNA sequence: TGTGCCAGCAGTTACTCGGGACAGTTCTCCAAAAACATTCAGTACTTC.

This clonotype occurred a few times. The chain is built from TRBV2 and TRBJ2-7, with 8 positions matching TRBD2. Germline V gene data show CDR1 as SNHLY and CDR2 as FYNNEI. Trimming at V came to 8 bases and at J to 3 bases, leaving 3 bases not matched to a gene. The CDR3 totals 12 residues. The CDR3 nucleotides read TGTGCCAGCCGGGGGACTAGCTACGAGCAGTACGTC. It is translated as CASRGTSYEQYV.

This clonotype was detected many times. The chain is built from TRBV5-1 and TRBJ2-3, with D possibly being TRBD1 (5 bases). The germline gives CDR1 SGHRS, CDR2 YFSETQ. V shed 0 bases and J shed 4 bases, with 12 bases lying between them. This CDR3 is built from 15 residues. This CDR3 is CASSLVQGGADTQYF. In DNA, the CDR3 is TGCGCCAGCAGCTTGGTTCAGGGCGGTGCAGATACGCAGTATTTT.

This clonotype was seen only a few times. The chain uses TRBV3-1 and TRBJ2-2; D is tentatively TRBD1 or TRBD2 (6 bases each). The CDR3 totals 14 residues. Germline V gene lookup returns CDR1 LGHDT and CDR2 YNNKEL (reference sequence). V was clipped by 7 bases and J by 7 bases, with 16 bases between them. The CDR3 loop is CASNSWGANGELFF. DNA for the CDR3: TGTGCCAGCAACTCCTGGGGGGCGAACGGGGAGCTGTTTTTT.